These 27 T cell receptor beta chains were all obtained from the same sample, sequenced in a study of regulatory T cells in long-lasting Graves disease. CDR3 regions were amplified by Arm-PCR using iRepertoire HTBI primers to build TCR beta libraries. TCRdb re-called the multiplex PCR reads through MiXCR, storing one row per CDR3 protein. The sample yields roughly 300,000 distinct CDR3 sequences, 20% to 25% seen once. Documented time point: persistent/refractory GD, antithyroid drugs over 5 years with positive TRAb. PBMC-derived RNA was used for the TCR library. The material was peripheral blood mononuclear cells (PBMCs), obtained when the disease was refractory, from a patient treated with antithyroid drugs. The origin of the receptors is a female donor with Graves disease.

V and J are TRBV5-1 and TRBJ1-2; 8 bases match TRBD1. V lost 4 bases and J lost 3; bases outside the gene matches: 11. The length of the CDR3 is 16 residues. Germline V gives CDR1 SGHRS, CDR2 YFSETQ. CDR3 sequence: CASSPSETGDDYGYTF. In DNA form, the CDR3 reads TGCGCCAGCAGCCCGTCCGAGACAGGGGACGACTATGGCTACACCTTC.

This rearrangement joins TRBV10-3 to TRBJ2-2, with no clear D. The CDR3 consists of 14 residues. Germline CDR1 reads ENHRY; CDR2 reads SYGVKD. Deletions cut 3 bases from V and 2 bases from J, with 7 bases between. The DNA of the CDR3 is TGTGCCATCAGTGAAAACGGAAACACCGGGGAGCTGTTTTTT. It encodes CAISENGNTGELFF.

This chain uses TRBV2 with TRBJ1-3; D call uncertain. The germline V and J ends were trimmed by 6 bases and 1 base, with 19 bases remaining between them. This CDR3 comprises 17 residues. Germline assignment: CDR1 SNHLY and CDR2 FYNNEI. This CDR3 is CASRGRRWAQSGNTIYF. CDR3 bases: TGTGCCAGCAGGGGGAGGAGGTGGGCCCAATCTGGAAACACCATATATTTT.

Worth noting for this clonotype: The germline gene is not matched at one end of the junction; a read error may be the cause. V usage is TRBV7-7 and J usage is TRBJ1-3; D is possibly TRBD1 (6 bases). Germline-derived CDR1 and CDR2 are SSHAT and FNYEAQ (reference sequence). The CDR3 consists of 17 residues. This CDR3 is CASSSSGGLGPLNTIYF. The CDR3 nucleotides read TGTGCTAGCAGCTCCTCGGGGGGGCTCGGACCGCTAAACACCATATATTTT.

The CDR3 here is CASSELSSRSEKYGYTF. For the CDR3, the DNA is TGTGCCAGCAGTGAATTATCTAGTCGGAGCGAAAAATATGGCTACACCTTC. The chain employs TRBV25-1 and TRBJ1-2; D unresolved. Between the trimmed V and J ends, which lost 1 base and 5 bases, there was a span of 20 bases. The germline CDR1 and CDR2 sequences are MGHDK and SYGVNS. CDR3 size: 17 residues.

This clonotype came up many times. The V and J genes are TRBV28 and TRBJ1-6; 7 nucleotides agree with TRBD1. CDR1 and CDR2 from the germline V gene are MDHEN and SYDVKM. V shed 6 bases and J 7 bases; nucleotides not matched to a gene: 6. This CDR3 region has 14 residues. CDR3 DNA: TGTGCCAGCAGACCCTCACAGGGGAATTCACCCCTCCACTTT. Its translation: CASRPSQGNSPLHF.

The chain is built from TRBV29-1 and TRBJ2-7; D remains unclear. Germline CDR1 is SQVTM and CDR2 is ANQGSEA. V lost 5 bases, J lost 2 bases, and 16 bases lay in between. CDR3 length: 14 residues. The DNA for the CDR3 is TGCAGCGTTCTCTACGATCAATATCCCTACGAGCAGTACTTC. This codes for CSVLYDQYPYEQYF.

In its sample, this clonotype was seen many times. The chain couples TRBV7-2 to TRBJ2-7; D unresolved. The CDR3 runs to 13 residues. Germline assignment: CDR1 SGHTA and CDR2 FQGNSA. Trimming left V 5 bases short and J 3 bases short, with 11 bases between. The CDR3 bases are TGTGCCAGCAGCCACGGGCTACGCTACGAGCAGTACTTC. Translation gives CASSHGLRYEQYF.

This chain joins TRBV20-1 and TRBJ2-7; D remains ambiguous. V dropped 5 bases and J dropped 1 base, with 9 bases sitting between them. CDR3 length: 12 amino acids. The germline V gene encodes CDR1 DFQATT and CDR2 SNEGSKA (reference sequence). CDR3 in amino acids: CSAASASYEQYF. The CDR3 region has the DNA TGCAGTGCTGCCAGCGCATCCTACGAGCAGTACTTC.

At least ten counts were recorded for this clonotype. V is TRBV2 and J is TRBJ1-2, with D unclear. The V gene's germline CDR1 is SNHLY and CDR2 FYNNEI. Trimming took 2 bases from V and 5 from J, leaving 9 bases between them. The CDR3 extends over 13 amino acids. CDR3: CASSERPEYGYTF. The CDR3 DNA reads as TGTGCCAGCAGTGAAAGACCGGAGTATGGCTACACCTTC.

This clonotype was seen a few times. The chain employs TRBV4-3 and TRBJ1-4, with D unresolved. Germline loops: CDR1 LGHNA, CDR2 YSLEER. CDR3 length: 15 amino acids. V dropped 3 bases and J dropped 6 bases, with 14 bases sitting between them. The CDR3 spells CASSHSYGEDEKLFF. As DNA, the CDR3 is TGCGCCAGCAGCCACTCCTACGGGGAGGATGAAAAACTGTTTTTT.

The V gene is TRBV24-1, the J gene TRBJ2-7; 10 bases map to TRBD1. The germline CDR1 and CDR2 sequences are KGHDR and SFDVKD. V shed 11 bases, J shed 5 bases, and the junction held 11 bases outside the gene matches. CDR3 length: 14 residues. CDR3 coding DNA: TGTGCCAACAAGCCGGGACAGGGGATCCACGAGCAGTACTTC. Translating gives CANKPGQGIHEQYF.

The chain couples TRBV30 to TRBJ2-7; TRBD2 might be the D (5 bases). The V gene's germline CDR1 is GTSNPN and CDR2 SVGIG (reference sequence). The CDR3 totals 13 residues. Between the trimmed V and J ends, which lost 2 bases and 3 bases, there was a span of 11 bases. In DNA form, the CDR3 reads TGTGCCTGGAGTCTCGCGGGTAACTACGAGCAGTACTTC. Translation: CAWSLAGNYEQYF.

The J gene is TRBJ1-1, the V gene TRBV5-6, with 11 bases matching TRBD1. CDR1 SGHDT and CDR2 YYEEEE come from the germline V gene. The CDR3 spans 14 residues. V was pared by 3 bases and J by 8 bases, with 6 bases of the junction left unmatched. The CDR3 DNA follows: TGTGCCAGCAGCTGGGGACAGGGGGGGGGGGAAGCTTTCTTT. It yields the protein CASSWGQGGGEAFF.

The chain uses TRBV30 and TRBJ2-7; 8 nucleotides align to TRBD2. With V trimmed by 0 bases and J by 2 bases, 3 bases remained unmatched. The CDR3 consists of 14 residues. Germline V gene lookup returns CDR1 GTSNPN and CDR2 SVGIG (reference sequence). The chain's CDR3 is CAWSVSSGAYEQYF. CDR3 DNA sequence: TGTGCCTGGAGTGTGAGTAGCGGGGCCTACGAGCAGTACTTC.

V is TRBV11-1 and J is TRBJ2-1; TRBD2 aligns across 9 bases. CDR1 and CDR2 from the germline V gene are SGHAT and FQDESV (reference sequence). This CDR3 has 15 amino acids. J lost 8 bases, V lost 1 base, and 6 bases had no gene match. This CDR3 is CASSLVSGSHDEQFF. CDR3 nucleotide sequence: TGTGCCAGCAGCTTAGTTAGCGGGAGTCACGATGAGCAGTTCTTC.

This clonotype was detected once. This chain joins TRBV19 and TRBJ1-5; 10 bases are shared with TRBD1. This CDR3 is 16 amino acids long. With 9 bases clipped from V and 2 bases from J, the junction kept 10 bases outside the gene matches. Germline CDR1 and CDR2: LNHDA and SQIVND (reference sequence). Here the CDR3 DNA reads TGTGCCAGCCGGGACAGGGGCTTTAACGGCAATCAGCCCCAGCATTTT. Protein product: CASRDRGFNGNQPQHF.

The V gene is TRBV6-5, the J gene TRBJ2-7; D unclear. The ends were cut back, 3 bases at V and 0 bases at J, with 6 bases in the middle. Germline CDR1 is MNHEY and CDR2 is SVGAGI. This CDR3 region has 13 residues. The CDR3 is CASSYAGSYEQYF. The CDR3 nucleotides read TGTGCCAGCAGTTATGCAGGCTCCTACGAGCAGTACTTC.

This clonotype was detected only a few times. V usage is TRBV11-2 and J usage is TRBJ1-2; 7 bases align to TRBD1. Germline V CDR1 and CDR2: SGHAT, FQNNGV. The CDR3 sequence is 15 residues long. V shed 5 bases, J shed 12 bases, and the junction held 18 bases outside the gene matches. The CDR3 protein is CASSPRQGGGDGHTF. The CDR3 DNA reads TGTGCCAGCAGCCCCAGACAGGGTGGAGGGGACGGCCACACCTTC.

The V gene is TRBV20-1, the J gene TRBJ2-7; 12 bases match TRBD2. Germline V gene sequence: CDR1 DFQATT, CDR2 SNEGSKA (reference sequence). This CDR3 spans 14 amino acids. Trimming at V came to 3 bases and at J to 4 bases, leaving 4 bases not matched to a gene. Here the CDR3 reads CSASATSGRYEQYF. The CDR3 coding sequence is TGCAGTGCTAGCGCTACTAGCGGGAGGTACGAGCAGTACTTC.

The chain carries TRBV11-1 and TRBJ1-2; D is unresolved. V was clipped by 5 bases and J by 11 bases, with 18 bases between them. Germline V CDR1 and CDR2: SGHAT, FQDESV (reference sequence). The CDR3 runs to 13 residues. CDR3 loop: CASSKGSWVDYTF. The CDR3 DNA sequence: TGTGCCAGCAGCAAAGGTTCTTGGGTGGATTACACCTTC.

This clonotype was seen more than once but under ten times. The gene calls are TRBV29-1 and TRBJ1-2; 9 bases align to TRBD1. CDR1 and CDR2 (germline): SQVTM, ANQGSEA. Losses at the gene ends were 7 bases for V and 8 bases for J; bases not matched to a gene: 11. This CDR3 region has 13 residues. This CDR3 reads CSALGGTGYGYTF. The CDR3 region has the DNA TGCAGCGCCCTGGGGGGGACAGGGTACGGCTACACCTTC.

CDR3 protein: CSARSYQETQYF. CDR3 bases: TGCAGTGCTCGCTCGTACCAAGAGACCCAGTACTTC. The chain combines TRBV20-1 with TRBJ2-5; D ambiguous. Germline loops: CDR1 DFQATT, CDR2 SNEGSKA (reference sequence). The CDR3 is 12 residues long. V gave up 5 bases and J gave up 0 bases, with 7 bases separating them.

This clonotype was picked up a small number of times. CDR3 in DNA: TGTGCCAGCAGTGCCCAGTCTAGCACAGATACGCAGTATTTT. Protein: CASSAQSSTDTQYF. V gene TRBV2 combines with J gene TRBJ2-3; the D is unclear. CDR1 and CDR2 (germline): SNHLY, FYNNEI. The CDR3 loop spans 14 amino acids. The V and J ends lost 4 bases and 0 bases respectively, with 8 bases between them.

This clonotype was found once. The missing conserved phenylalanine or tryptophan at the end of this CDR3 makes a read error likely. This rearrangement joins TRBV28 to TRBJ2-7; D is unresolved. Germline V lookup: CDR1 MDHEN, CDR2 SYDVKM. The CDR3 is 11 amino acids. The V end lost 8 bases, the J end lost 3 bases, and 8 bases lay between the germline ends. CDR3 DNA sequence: TGTGCCAGCTCCCAACGCTACGAGCAGTACCTC. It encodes CASSQRYEQYL.

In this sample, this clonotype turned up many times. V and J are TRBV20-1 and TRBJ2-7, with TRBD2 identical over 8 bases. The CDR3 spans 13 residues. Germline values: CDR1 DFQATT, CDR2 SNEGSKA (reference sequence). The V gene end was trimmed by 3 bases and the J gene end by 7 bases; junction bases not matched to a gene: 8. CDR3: CSASRLAPGEQYF. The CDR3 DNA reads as TGCAGTGCTAGCCGACTAGCGCCGGGGGAGCAGTACTTC.

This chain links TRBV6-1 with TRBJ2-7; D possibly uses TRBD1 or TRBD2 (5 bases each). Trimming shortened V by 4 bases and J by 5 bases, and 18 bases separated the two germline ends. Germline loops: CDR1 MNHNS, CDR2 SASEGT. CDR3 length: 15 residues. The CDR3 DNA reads TGTGCCAGCAGTGCTCCTTGGGGGAATTTAAACGAGCAGTACTTC. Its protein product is CASSAPWGNLNEQYF.